This T cell receptor beta chain was retrieved from a study of blood T cell repertoires in COVID-19. Across the study: Samples taken during acute and convalescent COVID-19 were collected in the United States, Italy and Spain. Nucleic acid was either cDNA or gDNA, and it came from T cells, B-cell-depleted T cells, or PBMCs.

Per the authors' pipeline: From reference gene primer amplification, estimates of nucleated cell counts were derived. Measured with immunoSEQ multiplex PCR; TCRdb has only the in-frame clones, and not every one. V and J calls and clone size are those listed in that table; D and trimming were worked out from the DNA. The table shows 55,000 to 85,000 clones, with 70% to 85% occurring only once. What was sequenced was peripheral blood. The sequence was obtained from a man in his fifties or sixties with active or convalescent COVID-19.

The CDR3 DNA reads TGTGCCAGCTTAATGACAGGGGTCGGGGAGCTGTTTTTT. Its protein is CASLMTGVGELFF. The chain has TRBV12-3 or TRBV12-4 and TRBJ2-2; 8 nucleotides line up with TRBD1. Losses at the gene ends were 8 bases for V and 7 bases for J; bases not matched to a gene: 6. The CDR3 is 13 amino acids.